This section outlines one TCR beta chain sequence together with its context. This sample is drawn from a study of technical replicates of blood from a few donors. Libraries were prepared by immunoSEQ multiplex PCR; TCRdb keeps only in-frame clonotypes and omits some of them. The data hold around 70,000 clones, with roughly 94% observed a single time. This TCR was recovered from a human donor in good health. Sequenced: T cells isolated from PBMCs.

The CDR3 nucleotides read TGTGCCAGCGGCAGGGCCTCCTACGAGCAGTACTTC. Translated: CASGRASYEQYF. This chain links TRBV6-5 with TRBJ2-7; TRBD1 might be the D (5 bases). The CDR3 consists of 12 residues. CDR1 and CDR2 (germline): MNHEY, SVGAGI. Trimming removed 8 bases at V and 0 bases at J, with 8 bases between.